The 10 T cell receptor beta chains reported below all come from one sample, sequenced in a study of T cell responses to AZD1222 COVID-19 vaccine (dated by TCRdb to about 2021). The time point label corresponds to: baseline before first vaccination. The sample's treatment or condition label, in plain terms: meningococcal conjugate vaccine given as trial control. Library creation used the immunoSEQ multiplex PCR assay. The source is immuneACCESS, and TCRdb retained only in-frame sequences with V and J called. Part of the clones is not carried over; for the studies checked, unresolved V genes explain less than half of this, and the remainder is unexplained. A total of 120,000 or so clones appear in this sample, 80% to 90% of them only once. The leading ten clones occupy roughly 11% of the sample. This specimen was peripheral blood, taken on day 0 of MenACWY control vaccination. These receptors all stem from an adult in good health.

Only one count was recorded for this clone. The J gene is TRBJ2-1, the V gene TRBV6-5; TRBD1 aligns across 8 bases. The V gene's germline CDR1 is MNHEY and CDR2 SVGAGI. CDR3 length: 14 amino acids. The V and J ends lost 7 bases and 0 bases, in that order; junction bases with no gene match: 2. CDR3 coding DNA: TGTGCCAGCAAAACAGGGGGCTCCTACAATGAGCAGTTCTTC. The encoded protein is CASKTGGSYNEQFF.

This chain connects TRBV6-1 to TRBJ2-7; TRBD2 matches at 8 bases. The CDR3 loop spans 14 amino acids. V shed 2 bases and J 7 bases; nucleotides not matched to a gene: 7. CDR1 and CDR2 from the germline V gene are MNHNS and SASEGT. This CDR3 is CASSELREAGEQYF. The CDR3 DNA sequence: TGTGCCAGCAGTGAATTGCGGGAGGCGGGGGAGCAGTACTTC.

V gene TRBV6-5 combines with J gene TRBJ2-1, with TRBD1 as a possible D gene (6 bases). The CDR3 sequence is 14 residues long. Per the germline V gene, CDR1 is MNHEY and CDR2 is SVGAGI. Trimming removed 2 bases at V and 6 bases at J, with 11 bases between. Here the CDR3 DNA reads TGTGCCAGCAGTTACAGGCAGGGGCGCAATGAGCAGTTCTTC. Translating gives CASSYRQGRNEQFF.

The rearrangement uses TRBV6-5 and TRBJ1-5; D perhaps matches TRBD1 (6 bases). The germline V gene encodes CDR1 MNHEY and CDR2 SVGAGI. The CDR3 has 14 amino acids. Trimming removed 2 bases at V and 3 bases at J, with 8 bases between. The CDR3 here is CASSYRGDNQPQHF. CDR3 DNA: TGTGCCAGCAGTTACAGGGGGGACAATCAGCCCCAGCATTTT.

The CDR3 protein is CASSELAGVVDEQFF. The CDR3 DNA follows: TGTGCCAGCAGCGAGTTAGCGGGAGTGGTCGATGAGCAGTTCTTC. This chain uses TRBV27 with TRBJ2-1; 9 bases match TRBD2. V lost 6 bases and J lost 8; bases outside the gene matches: 11. CDR3 size: 15 residues. Germline CDR1 reads MNHEY; CDR2 reads SMNVEV (reference sequence).

For the CDR3, the DNA is TGTGCCAGCATTATACAGGGTCGGGGTGACACTGAAGCTTTCTTT. Translation: CASIIQGRGDTEAFF. This chain connects TRBV6-5 to TRBJ1-1; the D gene is possibly TRBD1 (6 bases). The V gene's germline CDR1 is MNHEY and CDR2 SVGAGI. The V end lost 7 bases, the J end lost 3 bases, and 18 bases lay between the germline ends. The CDR3 is 15 residues long.

The CDR3 region is CASSLVGGPGELFF. The CDR3 nucleotides are TGCGCCAGCAGCTTGGTAGGCGGGCCCGGGGAGCTGTTTTTT. This rearrangement joins TRBV5-1 to TRBJ2-2; tentative D call: TRBD2 (5 bases). Per germline, CDR1 SGHRS and CDR2 YFSETQ. The length of the CDR3 is 14 residues. Trimming shortened V by 0 bases and J by 6 bases, and 9 bases separated the two germline ends. Combining the CDR3 with reference TRBV5-1 and TRBJ2-2 gives the whole variable domain KAGVTQTPRYLIKTRGQQVTLSCSPISGHRSVSWYQQTPGQGLQFLFEYFSETQRNKGNFPGRFSGRQFSNSRSEMNVSTLELGDSALYLCASSLVGGPGELFFGEGSRLTVL.

The V and J genes are TRBV3-1 (or the pseudogene TRBV3-2) and TRBJ2-7, with 12 bases that match TRBD2. CDR1 is LGHDT, CDR2 YNNKEL, per germline (reference sequence). The CDR3 runs to 15 residues. V lost 4 bases, J lost 1 base, and 2 bases stayed unmatched. CDR3 in amino acids: CASSLTSGRSYEQYF. CDR3 nucleotides: TGTGCCAGCAGCCTGACTAGCGGGAGATCCTACGAGCAGTACTTC.

This clone was recorded only once. V gene TRBV6-2 or TRBV6-3 combines with J gene TRBJ1-1, with 8 bases fitting TRBD1. This CDR3 has 17 amino acids. J lost 4 bases, V lost 1 base, and 11 bases had no gene match. CDR1 MNHEY and CDR2 SVGEGT come from the germline V gene. DNA for the CDR3: TGTGCCAGCAGTTACTTCTCAGGGGGCGCGGCGATCACTGAAGCTTTCTTT. Translating gives CASSYFSGGAAITEAFF.

The V call is TRBV5-1, the J call TRBJ2-2, with no clear D. The CDR3 spans 14 residues. The V gene's germline CDR1 is SGHRS and CDR2 YFSETQ. V lost 4 bases, J lost 3 bases, and 10 bases lay in between. CDR3 bases: TGCGCCAGCAGCCTAAGATCAGACACCGGGGAGCTGTTTTTT. As protein: CASSLRSDTGELFF.